The 17 T cell receptor beta chains below were found in one sample sequenced in a study of T cells in Graves' hyperthyroidism and ophthalmopathy. RNA transcripts provided the source from which TCR beta CDR3 regions were amplified. A first-round RT-PCR of the TCR CDR3 used the HTBI primer set. TCRdb analysed the multiplex PCR reads with MiXCR anew, one entry per CDR3 protein. The sample lists a few hundred thousand distinct CDR3 sequences, 15% to 17% occurring once. Sequencing was performed on blood. Receptor source: a woman in her thirties with Graves' hyperthyroidism.

The table lists this clonotype with a few counts. The chain is built from TRBV6-2 or TRBV6-3 and TRBJ2-3; D is possibly TRBD1 (6 bases). Trimming cost V 2 bases and J 6 bases, with 18 bases left between them. Germline CDR1 and CDR2: MNHEY and SVGEGT. CDR3 length equals 16 residues. CDR3 protein: CASSYLGHIVTDTQYF. CDR3 DNA sequence: TGTGCCAGCAGTTACCTGGGACACATTGTGACCGATACGCAGTATTTT.

As regards this clonotype: An end of the junction does not agree with germline; a read error may underlie this. The chain joins TRBV5-8 to TRBJ2-1, with 10 bases fitting TRBD2. The CDR3 is made up of 15 amino acids. Germline CDR1 SGHTS, CDR2 YDEGEE. CDR3 nucleotide sequence: TGCGCCAGCAGCCAGGCGGGACTAGCGTCAAAGGTGCAGTTCTTC. It is translated as CASSQAGLASKVQFF.

This clonotype was recorded a few times. This chain connects TRBV18 to TRBJ2-7; 11 nucleotides align to TRBD1. There are 17 residues in the CDR3. Germline CDR1 KGHSH, CDR2 LQKENI. The trim removed 3 bases at V and 6 bases at J, leaving 13 bases unmatched. As DNA, the CDR3 is TGTGCCAGCTCACCCAGCATGCGAAGGACAGGGGGCTTCGAGCAGTACTTC. This translates into CASSPSMRRTGGFEQYF.

This clonotype was seen many times. Here the CDR3 DNA reads TGCAGTGCTAGAGATGAAAGTTTGGGCCTCGTCGAGCAGTACTTC. Translating it yields CSARDESLGLVEQYF. The chain carries TRBV20-1 and TRBJ2-7; D is uncertain. V lost 0 bases to trimming and J lost 6 bases, with 18 bases between them. The V gene's germline CDR1 is DFQATT and CDR2 SNEGSKA (reference sequence). The CDR3 is made up of 15 amino acids.

At least ten counts were recorded for this clonotype. This sequence joins TRBV30 and TRBJ2-7; TRBD1 matches 10 bases. The ends lost 5 bases at V and 4 bases at J; junction bases unmatched: 8. Germline CDR1 is GTSNPN and CDR2 is SVGIG (reference sequence). The CDR3 has 14 amino acids. This chain's CDR3 is CAWCGQGVNYEQYF. The CDR3 DNA follows: TGTGCCTGGTGCGGACAGGGGGTCAATTACGAGCAGTACTTC.

J is TRBJ2-7 and V is TRBV6-4, with unresolved D. V lost 10 bases to trimming and J lost 2 bases, with 27 bases between them. Germline V gene sequence: CDR1 MRHNA, CDR2 SNTAGT. The CDR3 covers 17 residues. CDR3 in DNA: TGTGCCACTTCCCTGTCACGGTGGACCGCCAATACCTACGAGCAGTACTTC. Translated: CATSLSRWTANTYEQYF.

This clonotype has at least ten counts. The CDR3: CASSRGGRDEKLFF. For the CDR3, the DNA is TGTGCCAGCAGTCGTGGGGGCCGGGATGAAAAACTGTTTTTT. V is TRBV5-6 and J is TRBJ1-4; D possibly corresponds to TRBD1 (6 bases). The CDR3 runs to 14 residues. Germline V gives CDR1 SGHDT, CDR2 YYEEEE. Trimming pared 5 bases from V and 6 bases from J, leaving 14 bases between. Full variable domain (outside the CDR3, taken from reference TRBV5-6 and TRBJ1-4): DAGVTQSPTHLIKTRGQQVTLRCSPKSGHDTVSWYQQALGQGPQFIFQYYEEEERQRGNFPDRFSGHQFPNYSSELNVNALLLGDSALYLCASSRGGRDEKLFFGSGTQLSVL.

The table lists this clonotype with many counts. The chain joins TRBV7-2 to TRBJ2-4; 9 bases are a match to TRBD2. Germline CDR1 and CDR2: SGHTA and FQGNSA. V dropped 3 bases and J dropped 1; count of bases not matched to a gene: 4. The CDR3 extends over 16 amino acids. CDR3 loop: CASSFSGSLAKNIQYF. The CDR3 DNA is TGTGCCAGCAGCTTTAGCGGGAGTTTGGCCAAAAACATTCAGTACTTC.

For this clonotype: A much bigger clone sits one base away, suggesting this may be a read error. The chain links TRBV12-3 or TRBV12-4 to TRBJ1-1; D uncertain. CDR3 length: 12 amino acids. CDR3 in amino acids: CAGSFTETQAFF. In nucleotides, the CDR3 is TGTGCCGGCAGTTTCACAGAGACGCAAGCTTTCTTT.

This clonotype was seen many times. The chain links TRBV20-1 to TRBJ2-1; 14 bases line up with TRBD2. The V and J ends lost 1 base and 5 bases, in that order; junction bases with no gene match: 4. CDR3 length: 16 residues. Germline CDR1 DFQATT, CDR2 SNEGSKA (reference sequence). DNA of the CDR3: TGCAGTGCTAGAGGGACTAGCGGGAGGTCGGACAATGAGCAGTTCTTC. Translated: CSARGTSGRSDNEQFF.

This chain joins TRBV10-3 and TRBJ1-5, with a tentative D call TRBD1 (5 bases). V was pared by 3 bases and J by 7 bases, with 16 bases between. This CDR3 is built from 15 residues. Germline V gives CDR1 ENHRY, CDR2 SYGVKD. This CDR3 is CAISDGTVGSQPQHF. For the CDR3, the DNA is TGTGCCATCAGTGACGGGACGGTAGGCAGCCAGCCCCAGCATTTT.

This chain joins TRBV12-3 or TRBV12-4 and TRBJ2-2; TRBD1 matches 7 bases. The CDR3 loop spans 15 amino acids. After removal of 5 bases from V and 4 bases from J, the junction contained 7 bases not matched to a gene. In nucleotides, the CDR3 is TGTGCCAGCAGTCCTTGGACAGGTTCCACCGGGGAGCTGTTTTTT. Translation gives CASSPWTGSTGELFF.

This clonotype showed up just a few times. J is TRBJ1-4 and V is TRBV4-1, with 10 bases lining up with TRBD1. The CDR3 has 19 amino acids. Unmatched junction bases numbered 9, after V lost 0 bases and J lost 2 bases. The germline V gene has CDR1 MGHRA and CDR2 YSYEKL. CDR3 bases: TGCGCCAGCAGCCAAGATCCGACAGGGGGCTATGGTACTAATGAAAAACTGTTTTTT. Protein product: CASSQDPTGGYGTNEKLFF.

This chain connects TRBV7-9 to TRBJ2-3; the match to TRBD2 covers 7 bases. The germline V gene encodes CDR1 SEHNR and CDR2 FQNEAQ (reference sequence). The junction had 14 bases not matched to a gene; V was cut back by 5 bases and J by 0 bases. CDR3 length: 18 residues. The CDR3 DNA is TGTGCCAGCAGCCCTTTATACCGGGGGGTGACTAGCACAGATACGCAGTATTTT. Its translation is CASSPLYRGVTSTDTQYF. Using reference TRBV7-9 and TRBJ2-3 for the parts outside the CDR3, the full variable domain is DTGVSQNPRHKITKRGQNVTFRCDPISEHNRLYWYRQTLGQGPEFLTYFQNEAQLEKSRLLSDRFSAERPKGSFSTLEIQRTEQGDSAMYLCASSPLYRGVTSTDTQYFGPGTRLTVL.

There are many counts of this clonotype. V and J are TRBV5-1 and TRBJ2-2, with D unresolved. V lost 3 bases and J lost 4, with 10 bases in between. Germline V gene sequence: CDR1 SGHRS, CDR2 YFSETQ. This CDR3 is built from 14 residues. Here the CDR3 reads CASSSNPGTGELFF. DNA for the CDR3: TGCGCCAGCAGCTCCAATCCAGGCACCGGGGAGCTGTTTTTT.

In this sample, this clonotype turned up many times. The chain recombines TRBV27 with TRBJ2-1, with no clear D. This CDR3 has 14 residues. Trimming removed 4 bases at V and 3 bases at J, with 10 bases between. Germline CDR1 reads MNHEY; CDR2 reads SMNVEV (reference sequence). The chain's CDR3 is CASSSPTFYNEQFF. DNA of the CDR3: TGTGCCAGCAGTTCCCCCACCTTCTACAATGAGCAGTTCTTC.

This clonotype was observed a handful of times. The rearrangement links TRBV29-1 to TRBJ2-3, with no clear D. Germline values: CDR1 SQVTM, CDR2 ANQGSEA. Trimming took off 7 bases at V and 2 bases at J, with 16 bases between the two ends. The CDR3 runs 14 residues. CDR3 coding DNA: TGCAGCGCTTGGGAAATAGGCTCCACAGATACGCAGTATTTT. It yields the protein CSAWEIGSTDTQYF.